The text below deals with one T cell receptor beta chain. As yet, its antigen is unknown. Both 60 Vbeta primers and 13 Jbeta primers went into the PCR. Measured with immunoSEQ multiplex PCR; TCRdb has only the in-frame clones, and not every one. The table records approximately 190,000 clones, around 86% of them present only once. In germline, CDR1 is MNHNY, CDR2 SVGAGI (reference sequence). The CDR3 has 13 amino acids. This entry belongs to a study of cytomegalovirus exposure and HLA in healthy donors. The study, taken as a whole, reports: Cytomegalovirus status was reportedly diagnosed by the classifier with high sensitivity and specificity.

Sequencing was done on a sample of PBMCs. This chain uses TRBV6-6 with TRBJ2-5; maybe TRBD2 (5 bases). TRBJ2-7 matches the DNA end more closely, so the J call is doubtful. The sequence was collected from a man aged 25-45 years in good health and CMV-seronegative. The CDR3 region is CASSRRSSYEQYF. The CDR3 nucleotides are TGTGCCAGCAGTAGGAGGAGCTCCTACGAGCAGTACTTC.